Following are 26 T cell receptor beta chains from one sample sequenced in a study of CD8 T cells in Susac syndrome (dated by TCRdb to between 2017 and 2020). Receptor libraries were prepared by the immunoSEQ multiplex PCR assay. RNA was extracted using the RNeasy kit, and roughly 0.5 to 1 microgram was reverse transcribed with random hexamers. TCRdb reworked the public reads: Q25 trimming with fastp, MiXCR clone assembly, productive beta chains retained. CDR3 protein duplicates are merged, each entry listing the most common genes and DNA. This sample is represented by over 350,000 distinct CDR3 sequences; more than 80% of them were singletons. In total, the top ten clones hold under 0.15% of the sample. The sequenced sample was CD8+ T cells from PBMCs. Receptors originate from a human donor with multiple sclerosis.

This chain uses TRBV9 with TRBJ2-1, with 11 bases fitting TRBD2. The CDR3 covers 16 residues. V lost 3 bases to trimming and J lost 5 bases; unmatched junction nucleotides: 7. The germline V gene encodes CDR1 SGDLS and CDR2 YYNGEE. CDR3 residues: CASSDGTSGVNNEQFF. DNA of the CDR3: TGTGCCAGCAGCGACGGGACTAGCGGCGTGAACAATGAGCAGTTCTTC.

The V gene is TRBV11-2, the J gene TRBJ1-6; TRBD1 might be the D (6 bases). The germline gives CDR1 SGHAT, CDR2 FQNNGV. Trimming pared 6 bases from V and 3 bases from J, leaving 9 bases between. The CDR3 runs 14 residues. CDR3 protein: CASRAGVYNSPLHF. DNA for the CDR3: TGTGCCAGCAGGGCAGGGGTCTATAATTCACCCCTCCACTTT.

Only one count was recorded for this clonotype. The rearrangement joins TRBV20-1 to TRBJ2-5; D is uncertain. The V and J ends lost 5 bases and 0 bases respectively, with 7 bases between them. This CDR3 has 12 amino acids. Germline-derived CDR1 and CDR2 are DFQATT and SNEGSKA (reference sequence). Here the CDR3 reads CSARAYQETQYF. In DNA, the CDR3 is TGCAGTGCTCGCGCGTACCAAGAGACCCAGTACTTC.

This clonotype was seen only once. The chain uses TRBV30 and TRBJ2-7, with TRBD1 matching 10 bases. The CDR3 totals 15 residues. The V gene end was trimmed by 1 base and the J gene end by 3 bases; junction bases not matched to a gene: 6. Germline values: CDR1 GTSNPN, CDR2 SVGIG (reference sequence). The CDR3 loop reads CAWSGRGQGNYEQYF. The CDR3 bases are TGTGCCTGGAGTGGAAGGGGACAGGGGAACTACGAGCAGTACTTC.

V is TRBV6-1 and J is TRBJ2-1; a possible D gene is TRBD2 (5 bases). Trimming removed 4 bases from V and 0 bases from J, with 10 bases in between. This CDR3 spans 15 amino acids. The germline CDR1 and CDR2 sequences are MNHNS and SASEGT. In nucleotides, the CDR3 is TGTGCCAGCAGTGTTGTGAGCGGCTCCTACAATGAGCAGTTCTTC. It is translated as CASSVVSGSYNEQFF.

The V and J genes are TRBV12-3 or TRBV12-4 and TRBJ2-7, with a possible D match to TRBD2 (5 bases). Between the trimmed V and J ends, which lost 6 bases and 0 bases, there was a span of 21 bases. The CDR3 sequence is 17 residues long. The CDR3 bases are TGTGCCAGCAGCCCGAAGCTAGCCTTCCGTAGCTCCTACGAGCAGTACTTC. Amino acid sequence: CASSPKLAFRSSYEQYF.

The chain employs TRBV30 and TRBJ2-2; D may be TRBD1 (5 bases). CDR3 size: 13 residues. In germline, CDR1 is GTSNPN, CDR2 SVGIG (reference sequence). The V end was cut by 0 bases, the J end by 7 bases, with 9 bases between. The CDR3 loop reads CAWSVGVLGELFF. The CDR3 DNA is TGTGCCTGGAGTGTAGGGGTACTCGGGGAGCTGTTTTTT.

The rearrangement joins TRBV30 to TRBJ2-7, with a possible D match to TRBD1 (6 bases). The ends were cut back, 2 bases at V and 3 bases at J, with 20 bases in the middle. In germline, CDR1 is GTSNPN, CDR2 SVGIG (reference sequence). The CDR3 is 16 residues long. CDR3 nucleotide sequence: TGTGCCTGGAGTAGTCATATACCGGGACAACGCTACGAGCAGTACTTC. This codes for CAWSSHIPGQRYEQYF. Based on the CDR3 plus reference TRBV30 and TRBJ2-7, the full variable domain is SQTIHQWPATLVQPVGSPLSLECTVEGTSNPNLYWYRQAAGRGLQLLFYSVGIGQISSEVPQNLSASRPQDRQFILSSKKLLLSDSGFYLCAWSSHIPGQRYEQYFGPGTRLTVT.

The J gene is TRBJ1-1, the V gene TRBV4-1; D perhaps matches TRBD1 (6 bases). The germline V and J ends were trimmed by 1 base and 7 bases, with 16 bases remaining between them. CDR1 and CDR2 (germline): MGHRA, YSYEKL. This CDR3 contains 15 residues. CDR3 protein: CASSQVSRGGIEAFF. CDR3 in DNA: TGCGCCAGCAGCCAAGTATCGCGAGGGGGAATTGAAGCTTTCTTT.

This chain joins TRBV4-1 and TRBJ2-1; 11 bases fit TRBD2. Germline-derived CDR1 and CDR2 are MGHRA and YSYEKL. Trimming removed 0 bases from V and 8 bases from J; junction bases left unmatched: 12. The CDR3 loop spans 18 amino acids. The CDR3 DNA sequence: TGCGCCAGCAGCCAAGATTCCATAGCGGGAGGGAGGAGCGATGAGCAGTTCTTC. The encoded protein is CASSQDSIAGGRSDEQFF.

This chain joins TRBV20-1 and TRBJ2-1, with D possibly being TRBD2 (6 bases). The CDR3 totals 17 residues. Trimming removed 0 bases from V and 0 bases from J, with 15 bases in between. Germline CDR1 reads DFQATT; CDR2 reads SNEGSKA (reference sequence). CDR3 residues: CSARDRSSGSSYNEQFF. The CDR3 DNA reads TGCAGTGCTAGAGATCGGAGTAGCGGCTCCTCCTACAATGAGCAGTTCTTC.

The rearrangement uses TRBV4-1 and TRBJ1-4; D possibly corresponds to TRBD1 (5 bases). The CDR3 is made up of 14 amino acids. Germline CDR1 reads MGHRA; CDR2 reads YSYEKL. The germline V and J ends were trimmed by 2 bases and 8 bases, with 12 bases remaining between them. Written as DNA, the CDR3 is TGCGCCAGCAGCCAATATGGGACGTCAGAAAAACTGTTTTTT. Translated: CASSQYGTSEKLFF.

The rearrangement joins TRBV29-1 to TRBJ2-2; TRBD1 agrees at 7 bases. Per the germline V gene, CDR1 is SQVTM and CDR2 is ANQGSEA. This CDR3 region has 13 residues. After removal of 7 bases from V and 3 bases from J, the junction contained 5 bases not matched to a gene. The CDR3 loop reads CSAGTADTGELFF. CDR3 DNA: TGCAGCGCTGGGACAGCGGACACCGGGGAGCTGTTTTTT.

This chain links TRBV4-1 with TRBJ1-5, with D perhaps TRBD1 (5 bases). The germline V gene encodes CDR1 MGHRA and CDR2 YSYEKL. V lost 0 bases, J lost 4 bases, and 16 bases lay in between. This CDR3 comprises 17 residues. In nucleotides, the CDR3 is TGCGCCAGCAGCCAAGATGGTTACCCCAGGGTGAATCAGCCCCAGCATTTT. It yields the protein CASSQDGYPRVNQPQHF.

The chain is built from TRBV4-1 and TRBJ1-1, with D possibly TRBD1 on 5 matching bases. The V end lost 4 bases, the J end lost 2 bases, and 32 bases lay between the germline ends. The germline CDR1 and CDR2 sequences are MGHRA and YSYEKL. The CDR3 is made up of 21 amino acids. The CDR3 reads CASSRSPGTGAQFEVNTEAFF. The CDR3 bases are TGCGCCAGCAGCCGTAGCCCCGGGACGGGTGCCCAATTTGAGGTAAACACTGAAGCTTTCTTT.

V is TRBV6-1 and J is TRBJ2-7, with a tentative D call TRBD2 (6 bases). Looked up from germline, CDR1 is MNHNS and CDR2 is SASEGT. This CDR3 contains 15 residues. V was clipped by 0 bases and J by 0 bases, with 9 bases between them. CDR3 DNA sequence: TGTGCCAGCAGTGAAGCAGGCGGGACCTCCTACGAGCAGTACTTC. It yields the protein CASSEAGGTSYEQYF.

The chain combines TRBV6-1 with TRBJ2-6; 9 nucleotides line up with TRBD1. CDR1 and CDR2 (germline): MNHNS, SASEGT. The CDR3 covers 18 residues. The V gene end was trimmed by 4 bases and the J gene end by 2 bases; junction bases not matched to a gene: 9. CDR3 residues: CASSGRDRVSTGANVLTF. CDR3 DNA: TGTGCCAGCAGTGGCCGGGACAGGGTCTCGACTGGGGCCAACGTCCTGACTTTC.

The J gene is TRBJ2-6, the V gene TRBV19; the D is unclear. Germline V lookup: CDR1 LNHDA, CDR2 SQIVND (reference sequence). CDR3 length equals 15 residues. Deletions cut 2 bases from V and 2 bases from J, with 7 bases between. In DNA, the CDR3 is TGTGCCAGTAGTATACAGGCCACTGGGGCCAACGTCCTGACTTTC. This codes for CASSIQATGANVLTF. The whole variable domain, remainder taken from reference TRBV19 and TRBJ2-6, is DGGITQSPKYLFRKEGQNVTLSCEQNLNHDAMYWYRQDPGQGLRLIYYSQIVNDFQKGDIAEGYSVSREKKESFPLTVTSAQKNPTAFYLCASSIQATGANVLTFGAGSRLTVL.

Here the CDR3 DNA reads TGTGCCAGCAGCCCGACAGAAAACTATGGCTACACCTTC. Residues: CASSPTENYGYTF. The chain employs TRBV7-9 and TRBJ1-2, with D perhaps TRBD1 (5 bases). The CDR3 contains 13 residues. With 5 bases removed from V and 2 bases from J, the gap between germline ends came to 9 bases. The germline V gene encodes CDR1 SEHNR and CDR2 FQNEAQ (reference sequence). Full variable domain (missing parts from reference TRBV7-9 and TRBJ1-2): DTGVSQNPRHKITKRGQNVTFRCDPISEHNRLYWYRQTLGQGPEFLTYFQNEAQLEKSRLLSDRFSAERPKGSFSTLEIQRTEQGDSAMYLCASSPTENYGYTFGSGTRLTVV.

The CDR3 region is CASSSPYYEQYF. The CDR3, as DNA: TGTGCCAGCAGTTCACCCTACTACGAGCAGTACTTC. The rearrangement links TRBV28 to TRBJ2-7; D is ambiguous. CDR3 size: 12 residues. V shed 4 bases and J shed 3 bases, with 7 bases lying between them. Germline loops: CDR1 MDHEN, CDR2 SYDVKM. The whole variable domain, filled in from reference TRBV28 and TRBJ2-7, reads DVKVTQSSRYLVKRTGEKVFLECVQDMDHENMFWYRQDPGLGLRLIYFSYDVKMKEKGDIPEGYSVSREKKERFSLILESASTNQTSMYLCASSSPYYEQYFGPGTRLTVT.

This chain uses TRBV25-1 with TRBJ1-4, with D unclear. V was shortened by 4 bases and J by 4 bases, with 7 bases between the two germline ends. Germline V gene sequence: CDR1 MGHDK, CDR2 SYGVNS. The CDR3 spans 13 residues. This CDR3 reads CASSAVYNEKLFF. In nucleotides, the CDR3 is TGTGCCAGCAGTGCTGTGTATAATGAAAAACTGTTTTTT.

The rearrangement uses TRBV9 and TRBJ2-3, with D perhaps matching TRBD2 (6 bases). Germline V gene lookup returns CDR1 SGDLS and CDR2 YYNGEE. Between the trimmed V and J ends, which lost 4 bases and 0 bases, there was a span of 18 bases. The CDR3 length is 17 residues. CDR3 nucleotide sequence: TGTGCCAGCAGCACGAGGCAAGGCGGGGAGAGCACAGATACGCAGTATTTT. Translating it yields CASSTRQGGESTDTQYF.

The chain joins TRBV7-9 to TRBJ1-5; D is ambiguous. The V gene lost 1 base and the J gene lost 6 bases, with 13 bases spanning the gap. The germline gives CDR1 SEHNR, CDR2 FQNEAQ (reference sequence). This CDR3 region has 15 residues. The CDR3, as DNA: TGTGCCAGCAGCTTAGGAGGCGTGGGATCTCAGCCCCAGCATTTT. The encoded protein is CASSLGGVGSQPQHF.

The table lists this clonotype with a few counts. This CDR3 reads CASSLGVSNQPQHF. In DNA form, the CDR3 reads TGTGCCAGCAGCTTAGGGGTGAGCAATCAGCCCCAGCATTTT. V is TRBV5-6 and J is TRBJ1-5, with D possibly matching TRBD1 (5 bases). The germline V and J ends were trimmed by 2 bases and 1 base, with 7 bases remaining between them. This CDR3 region has 14 residues. From germline, CDR1 is SGHDT and CDR2 YYEEEE.

This rearrangement joins TRBV12-3 or TRBV12-4 to TRBJ2-1; 10 bases fit TRBD2. Unmatched junction bases numbered 4, after V lost 4 bases and J lost 1 base. CDR3 length: 16 residues. CDR3 sequence reads: CASSSGTSVSYNEQFF. The CDR3 DNA reads TGTGCCAGCAGTTCCGGGACTAGCGTTTCCTACAATGAGCAGTTCTTC.

The rearrangement joins TRBV28 to TRBJ2-7; D tentatively fits TRBD1 or TRBD2 (5 bases each). This CDR3 has 14 amino acids. The ends were cut back, 5 bases at V and 0 bases at J, with 11 bases in the middle. CDR1 and CDR2 (germline): MDHEN, SYDVKM. This chain's CDR3 is CASSNSGASYEQYF. In DNA, the CDR3 is TGTGCCAGCAGTAACTCCGGGGCCTCCTACGAGCAGTACTTC.